The next 4 T cell receptor beta chains were all read from a single sample in a study of T cells in Graves' hyperthyroidism and ophthalmopathy. The source material, RNA transcripts, was used to amplify TCR beta CDR3 regions. TCR CDR3 regions were first amplified by RT-PCR with HTBI primers. TCRdb recomputed calls from the multiplex PCR reads with MiXCR, one row per CDR3 protein. The data show some 600,000 distinct CDR3 sequences, with roughly 46% seen just once and roughly 8.2% held by the top ten. Sample: peripheral blood or thyroid tissue (not recorded which). The source of these receptors is a woman younger than 35 with Graves' hyperthyroidism.

DNA for the CDR3: TGTGCCAGCAGCGGACAGATTAACTATGGCTACACCTTC. This encodes CASSGQINYGYTF. The chain uses TRBV7-9 and TRBJ1-2; possible D gene TRBD1, 6 bases. This CDR3 contains 13 residues. V was cut by 5 bases and J by 1 base, with 8 bases left in between. CDR1 is SEHNR and CDR2 is FQNEAQ in the germline V gene (reference sequence).

In its sample, this clonotype was seen many times. The chain recombines TRBV12-3 or TRBV12-4 with TRBJ1-1; perhaps TRBD1 as D (6 bases). This CDR3 has 14 amino acids. The V gene lost 6 bases and the J gene lost 4 bases, with 15 bases spanning the gap. CDR3 coding DNA: TGTGCCAGCAGCCCTACAGGGACGGGCACTGAAGCTTTCTTT. It translates to CASSPTGTGTEAFF.

This clonotype was seen a few times. This chain uses TRBV5-1 with TRBJ1-2, with TRBD1 as a possible D gene (6 bases). This CDR3 comprises 12 residues. The V gene lost 5 bases and the J gene lost 5 bases, with 10 bases spanning the gap. CDR1 and CDR2 (germline): SGHRS, YFSETQ. The CDR3, as DNA: TGCGCCAGCAGTTCAGGGGAGTATGGCTACACCTTC. Protein product: CASSSGEYGYTF.

This clonotype appeared a few times. This chain connects TRBV7-6 to TRBJ2-7, with TRBD2 matching over 9 bases. Germline loops: CDR1 SGHVS, CDR2 FNYEAQ. The CDR3 covers 13 residues. The J segment lost 5 bases and the V segment lost 6 bases, leaving 5 bases of the junction unmatched. CDR3 region: CASSTIAGDEQYF. CDR3 DNA sequence: TGTGCCAGCAGTACCATAGCGGGGGACGAGCAGTACTTC.